This T cell receptor (beta chain) was obtained from a study of cytomegalovirus exposure and HLA in healthy donors. Study overall: Within the Caucasian-associated ancestry cluster were under 85% of the approximately 370 genotyped donors. General study points: DRB1 had the most TCR associations and HLA-C the fewest, a later analysis found, with rates varying by HLA locus. Cytomegalovirus association was listed for 170 or so TCR beta chains. A further, later analysis showed that HLA-associated TCR beta chains (compared with equally common others) were more clonally expanded.

The PCR was carried out with 60 Vbeta primers and 13 Jbeta primers. Generated by immunoSEQ multiplex PCR, the TCRdb table keeps only in-frame clones and is missing some. The sample lists some 190,000 clones; 60% to 80% were seen once. The CDR3 runs to 14 residues. Germline V lookup: CDR1 SGDLS, CDR2 YYNGEE. V was trimmed by 1 base and J by 4 bases, leaving 11 bases between them. A note on this clone: Its antigen is unknown.

The sequenced sample was PBMCs. This sequence originates from a woman in her twenties or thirties in good health and CMV-seropositive. This rearrangement joins TRBV9 to TRBJ1-1; unclear D gene. In nucleotides, the CDR3 is TGTGCCAGCAGCGTACGGGTTTCGGGCACTGAAGCTTTCTTT. It translates to CASSVRVSGTEAFF.